This TCR beta chain appears in the sequencing data of a study of cytotoxic CD8 clonotypes in ibrutinib-treated CLL. Study summary: Responses: around 24 partial, 2 complete; after median around 68 months, about 14 stayed remitted, about twelve progressed.

The assay was immunoSEQ multiplex PCR, and TCRdb's table has in-frame clones only and misses some. This sample has 130,000 or so clones, with approximately 75% found just once. This sequence originates from a human donor with chronic lymphocytic leukemia. Sequences were derived from PBMCs, sampled after 12 months of ibrutinib treatment.

CDR3 sequence: CSVGRLGQRGTEQFF. CDR3 in DNA: TGCAGCGTCGGCCGACTGGGACAACGGGGAACTGAGCAGTTCTTC. This sequence joins TRBV29-1 and TRBJ2-1; D perhaps matches TRBD1 (6 bases). The CDR3 totals 15 residues. Between the trimmed V and J ends, which lost 6 bases and 9 bases, there was a span of 24 bases. CDR1 is SQVTM and CDR2 is ANQGSEA in the germline V gene.